This T cell receptor (beta chain) comes out of a study of a mutant IDH1 vaccine in newly diagnosed glioma. Described time point: week 35, safety follow-up. Topical imiquimod accompanied each vaccine dose, which consisted of 300 ug of mutant IDH1 20-mer peptide. Regarding this clone: Its specificity is unknown.

V lost 0 bases and J lost 1, with 6 bases in between. Germline lookup yields CDR1 SSHAT and CDR2 FNYEAQ (reference sequence). The CDR3 consists of 14 residues. TCRdb's table, derived via immunoSEQ multiplex PCR, lists solely in-frame clones and lacks some. The repertoire includes some 71,000 clones, about 88% of them detected once, and approximately 2% sits in the top ten. This TCR came from a man aged 25 to 40 with glioma. The starting material was PBMCs, obtained from a glioma patient whose treatment included an IDH1 peptide vaccine. This chain uses TRBV7-7 with TRBJ1-2; D gene uncertain. CDR3 sequence: CASSLATLNYGYTF. In DNA form, the CDR3 reads TGTGCCAGCAGCTTAGCCACGCTTAACTATGGCTACACCTTC.